These 20 T cell receptor beta chains were sequenced from one sample in a study of blood T cells in healthy people across ages. PCR was performed a second time for about 6 to 12 cycles using a sample-barcoded 5' primer and a J-beta primer mix. TCRdb itself ran the 5' RACE reads through MiXCR, one entry per CDR3 protein. The sample lists 1.5 million to 2 million distinct CDR3 sequences; approximately 40% were seen once. The sample comprised blood. Every receptor here comes from a human donor in good health.

The chain is built from TRBV20-1 and TRBJ2-5; D may match TRBD1 or TRBD2 (5 bases each). The CDR3 contains 15 residues. Germline CDR1 DFQATT, CDR2 SNEGSKA (reference sequence). Trimming removed 2 bases at V and 11 bases at J, with 24 bases between. CDR3 sequence: CSARPLGEGLGEQYF. The CDR3 DNA reads TGCAGTGCTAGACCCCTGGGGGAAGGGTTAGGGGAGCAGTACTTC.

This clonotype was seen a few times. The chain is built from TRBV6-2 or TRBV6-3 and TRBJ2-5; TRBD1 is a possible D gene (5 bases). The CDR3 sequence is 13 residues long. From germline, CDR1 is MNHEY and CDR2 SVGEGT. Between the trimmed V and J ends, which lost 5 bases and 2 bases, there was a span of 9 bases. This CDR3 is CASSGAEQETQYF. The CDR3 bases are TGTGCCAGCAGTGGGGCGGAACAAGAGACCCAGTACTTC.

This chain links TRBV7-2 with TRBJ1-2, with 10 nucleotides matching TRBD1. This CDR3 is 14 amino acids long. CDR1 and CDR2 from the germline V gene are SGHTA and FQGNSA. J lost 8 bases, V lost 2 bases, and 5 bases had no gene match. The CDR3 reads CASSLRQGAWGYTF. For the CDR3, the DNA is TGTGCCAGCAGCTTAAGACAGGGGGCGTGGGGCTACACCTTC.

V usage is TRBV12-3 or TRBV12-4 and J usage is TRBJ2-5, with a tentative D call TRBD1 (6 bases). This CDR3 has 15 amino acids. V lost 8 bases, J lost 6 bases, and 22 bases lay in between. The CDR3 DNA sequence: TGTGCCAGCTCCTGGGGGCGGACTCAGGGGAAGACCCAGTACTTC. This gives the protein CASSWGRTQGKTQYF.

This clonotype appeared a few times. The chain employs TRBV7-9 and TRBJ2-7, with TRBD1 matching 7 bases. Losses at the gene ends were 8 bases for V and 0 bases for J; bases not matched to a gene: 10. Germline CDR1 is SEHNR and CDR2 is FQNEAQ (reference sequence). CDR3 length: 15 residues. The CDR3 here is CASGDTWDSSYEQYF. CDR3 DNA: TGTGCCAGCGGCGACACGTGGGACAGCTCCTACGAGCAGTACTTC.

Only one count was recorded for this clonotype. The V gene is TRBV7-8, the J gene TRBJ2-4; D is perhaps TRBD2 (5 bases). Germline lookup yields CDR1 SGHVS and CDR2 FQNEAQ. The CDR3 spans 16 residues. Trimming pared 2 bases from V and 0 bases from J, leaving 11 bases between. The CDR3 coding sequence is TGTGCCAGCAGCTTAAAAAGAGGACTAGCCAAAAACATTCAGTACTTC. Its protein product is CASSLKRGLAKNIQYF.

The J gene is TRBJ2-1, the V gene TRBV7-2, with D perhaps TRBD2 (6 bases). Germline loops: CDR1 SGHTA, CDR2 FQGNSA. The CDR3 length is 13 residues. The germline V and J ends were trimmed by 3 bases and 10 bases, with 13 bases remaining between them. As DNA, the CDR3 is TGTGCCAGCAGCTTTTACTGGGGAGGAGAGCAGTTCTTC. Protein: CASSFYWGGEQFF.

The chain recombines TRBV4-3 with TRBJ2-1; no firm D call. The CDR3 consists of 14 residues. Germline loops: CDR1 LGHNA, CDR2 YSLEER. The V and J ends lost 4 bases and 5 bases respectively, with 12 bases between them. CDR3 nucleotides: TGCGCCAGCAGCCTTGGTTTATCGGACAATGAGCAGTTCTTC. It translates to CASSLGLSDNEQFF.

The sample holds a few counts of this clonotype. The genes are TRBV29-1 and TRBJ1-2; D is ambiguous. CDR1 is SQVTM and CDR2 is ANQGSEA in the germline V gene. Trimming cost V 4 bases and J 4 bases, with 16 bases left between them. This CDR3 is built from 14 residues. The CDR3 region is CSVVILGRGYGYTF. CDR3 bases: TGCAGCGTTGTGATATTGGGGAGAGGCTATGGCTACACCTTC.

This clonotype has only a few counts. CDR3: CASSLSRGVEYGYTF. In DNA, the CDR3 is TGTGCCAGCAGCTTAAGCCGGGGCGTTGAGTATGGCTACACCTTC. This chain uses TRBV7-3 with TRBJ1-2; a weak D match, TRBD1 (5 bases). Trimming pared 1 base from V and 5 bases from J, leaving 14 bases between. The CDR3 length is 15 residues. Germline V gene sequence: CDR1 SGHTA, CDR2 FQGTGA.

This clonotype was picked up a small number of times. The V gene is TRBV7-9, the J gene TRBJ2-5, with D hard to call. Germline loops: CDR1 SEHNR, CDR2 FQNEAQ (reference sequence). Trimming removed 3 bases from V and 4 bases from J, with 9 bases in between. The CDR3 has 13 residues. CDR3: CASSFNSAETQYF. In nucleotides, the CDR3 is TGTGCCAGCAGCTTTAATTCCGCAGAGACCCAGTACTTC. Variable domain in full (rest from reference TRBV7-9 and TRBJ2-5): DTGVSQNPRHKITKRGQNVTFRCDPISEHNRLYWYRQTLGQGPEFLTYFQNEAQLEKSRLLSDRFSAERPKGSFSTLEIQRTEQGDSAMYLCASSFNSAETQYFGPGTRLLVL.

The chain combines TRBV7-6 with TRBJ1-6; 8 bases fit TRBD1. Germline V gene data show CDR1 as SGHVS and CDR2 as FNYEAQ. V lost 5 bases and J lost 13; bases outside the gene matches: 10. The CDR3 extends over 14 amino acids. CDR3 loop: CASSTRDRTSPLHF. The CDR3 bases are TGTGCCAGCAGCACCCGGGACAGGACCTCGCCCCTCCACTTT.

This clonotype was detected a few times. V and J are TRBV6-2 or TRBV6-3 and TRBJ1-2; perhaps TRBD1 as D (6 bases). The germline V and J ends were trimmed by 7 bases and 3 bases, with 18 bases remaining between them. CDR1 MNHEY and CDR2 SVGEGT come from the germline V gene. The CDR3 runs 15 residues. The CDR3 spells CASTKVQGLDYGYTF. The CDR3 DNA sequence: TGTGCCAGCACCAAAGTCCAGGGGCTTGACTATGGCTACACCTTC.

The V and J genes are TRBV28 and TRBJ2-7; 7 bases are shared with TRBD2. The J segment lost 4 bases and the V segment lost 9 bases, leaving 9 bases of the junction unmatched. This CDR3 contains 13 residues. Germline loops: CDR1 MDHEN, CDR2 SYDVKM. The CDR3 here is CARRESTVYEQYF. CDR3 in DNA: TGTGCCAGGCGGGAGTCGACCGTGTACGAGCAGTACTTC.

The V gene is TRBV7-2, the J gene TRBJ2-3, with unresolved D. Germline V gene lookup returns CDR1 SGHTA and CDR2 FQGNSA. V lost 3 bases to trimming and J lost 4 bases, with 11 bases between them. The length of the CDR3 is 14 residues. DNA of the CDR3: TGTGCCAGCAGCTTCCACCGTCCCCCAGATACGCAGTATTTT. It is translated as CASSFHRPPDTQYF. Looking up the rest from reference TRBV7-2 and TRBJ2-3 gives the full variable domain: GAGVSQSPSNKVTEKGKDVELRCDPISGHTALYWYRQSLGQGLEFLIYFQGNSAPDKSGLPSDRFSAERTGGSVSTLTIQRTQQEDSAVYLCASSFHRPPDTQYFGPGTRLTVL.

V and J are TRBV12-3 or TRBV12-4 and TRBJ1-5, with D perhaps matching TRBD1 (5 bases). This CDR3 is built from 12 residues. V dropped 7 bases and J dropped 3 bases, with 7 bases sitting between them. CDR3 region: CASNRNNQPQHF. In DNA, the CDR3 is TGTGCCAGCAACAGGAACAATCAGCCCCAGCATTTT.

The J gene is TRBJ1-5, the V gene TRBV7-8, with no clear D. Per the germline V gene, CDR1 is SGHVS and CDR2 is FQNEAQ. V was cut by 6 bases and J by 2 bases, with 17 bases left in between. CDR3 length: 16 residues. The CDR3 bases are TGTGCCAGCAGTTATGGCCGGACTGGGGGCAATCAGCCCCAGCATTTT. The encoded protein is CASSYGRTGGNQPQHF.

This chain joins TRBV7-2 and TRBJ2-7; TRBD1 agrees at 7 bases. The end of the DNA is better explained by TRBJ2-5, so the J call may be wrong. CDR1 is SGHTA, CDR2 FQGNSA, per germline. CDR3 length: 14 residues. CDR3 sequence: CASSSTGTAKTQYF. In DNA form, the CDR3 reads TGTGCCAGCAGCTCGACCGGGACAGCGAAGACCCAGTACTTC.

This clonotype has a handful of counts. V and J are TRBV4-2 and TRBJ1-1, with D possibly matching TRBD1 (5 bases). V lost 0 bases and J lost 5, with 13 bases in between. The CDR3 loop spans 15 amino acids. Germline V gene data show CDR1 as LGHNA and CDR2 as YNFKEQ. In nucleotides, the CDR3 is TGTGCCAGCAGCCAAGATTCGGGTGAGGGGACTGAAGCTTTCTTT. Encoded protein: CASSQDSGEGTEAFF.

This clonotype was seen more than once but under ten times. One end of the junction does not line up with germline, which may come from a read error. V gene TRBV3-1 combines with J gene TRBJ2-7; D is ambiguous. The CDR3 length is 13 residues. Germline V gene sequence: CDR1 LGHDT, CDR2 YNNKEL (reference sequence). CDR3 amino acids: CASGQRTPYEQYF. In DNA, the CDR3 is TGTGCCAGCGGCCAAAGGACCCCCTACGAGCAGTACTTC.